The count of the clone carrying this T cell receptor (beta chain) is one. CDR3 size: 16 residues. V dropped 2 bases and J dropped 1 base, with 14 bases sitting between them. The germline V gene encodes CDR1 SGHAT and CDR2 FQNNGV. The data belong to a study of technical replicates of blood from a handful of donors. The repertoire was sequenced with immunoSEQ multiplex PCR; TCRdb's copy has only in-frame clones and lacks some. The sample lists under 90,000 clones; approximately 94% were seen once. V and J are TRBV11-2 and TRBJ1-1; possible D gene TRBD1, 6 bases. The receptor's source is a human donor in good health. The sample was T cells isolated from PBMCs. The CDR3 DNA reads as TGTGCCAGCAGCTTATTACCAGGGGAGGGGAACACTGAAGCTTTCTTT. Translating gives CASSLLPGEGNTEAFF.